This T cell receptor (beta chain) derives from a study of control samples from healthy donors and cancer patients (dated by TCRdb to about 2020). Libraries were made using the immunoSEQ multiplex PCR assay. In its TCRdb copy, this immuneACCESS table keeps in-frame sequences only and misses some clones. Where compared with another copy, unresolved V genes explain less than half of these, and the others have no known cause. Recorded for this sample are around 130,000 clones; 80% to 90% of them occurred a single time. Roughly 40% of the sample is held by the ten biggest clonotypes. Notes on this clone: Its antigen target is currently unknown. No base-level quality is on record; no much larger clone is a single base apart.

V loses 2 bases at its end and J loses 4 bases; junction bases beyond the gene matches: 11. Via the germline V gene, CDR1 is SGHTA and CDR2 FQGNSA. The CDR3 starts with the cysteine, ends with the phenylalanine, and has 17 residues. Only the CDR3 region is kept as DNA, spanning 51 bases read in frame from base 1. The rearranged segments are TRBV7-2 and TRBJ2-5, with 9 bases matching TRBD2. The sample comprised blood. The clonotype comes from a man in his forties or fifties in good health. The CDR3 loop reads CASSLLPGGTSPETQYF. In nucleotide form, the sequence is TGTGCCAGCAGCTTACTTCCTGGCGGGACTAGCCCAGAGACCCAGTACTTC. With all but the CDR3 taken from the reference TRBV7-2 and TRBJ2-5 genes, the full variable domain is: GAGVSQSPSNKVTEKGKDVELRCDPISGHTALYWYRQSLGQGLEFLIYFQGNSAPDKSGLPSDRFSAERTGGSVSTLTIQRTQQEDSAVYLCASSLLPGGTSPETQYFGPGTRLLVL.